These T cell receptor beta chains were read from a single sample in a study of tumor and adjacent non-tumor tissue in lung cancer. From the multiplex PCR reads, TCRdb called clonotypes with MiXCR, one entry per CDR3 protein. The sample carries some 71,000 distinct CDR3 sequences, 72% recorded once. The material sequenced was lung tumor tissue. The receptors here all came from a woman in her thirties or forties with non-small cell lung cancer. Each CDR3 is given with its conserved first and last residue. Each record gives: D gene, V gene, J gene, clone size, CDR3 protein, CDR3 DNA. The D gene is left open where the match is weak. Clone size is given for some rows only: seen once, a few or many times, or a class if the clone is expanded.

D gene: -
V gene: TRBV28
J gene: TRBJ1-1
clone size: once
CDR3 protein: CADKIRYTEAFF
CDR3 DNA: TGTGCCGACAAGATCAGGTACACTGAAGCTTTCTTT

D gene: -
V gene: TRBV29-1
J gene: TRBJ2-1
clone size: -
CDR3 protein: CRVRRGSEYNEQFF
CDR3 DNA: TGCAGGGTCCGACGGGGAAGTGAGTACAATGAGCAGTTCTTC

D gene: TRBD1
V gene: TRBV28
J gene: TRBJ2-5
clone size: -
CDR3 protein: CASSLGTGAVEETQYF
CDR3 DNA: TGTGCCAGCAGTTTAGGGACAGGAGCTGTGGAAGAGACCCAGTACTTC

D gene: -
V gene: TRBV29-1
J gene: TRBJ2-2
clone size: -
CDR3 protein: CSVEVRGVDPGELFF
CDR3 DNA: TGCAGCGTTGAGGTTCGGGGCGTGGATCCCGGGGAGCTGTTTTTT

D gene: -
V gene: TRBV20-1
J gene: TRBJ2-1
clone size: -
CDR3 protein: CNARGHFTNEQFF
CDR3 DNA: TGCAATGCTAGAGGACATTTCACTAATGAGCAGTTCTTC

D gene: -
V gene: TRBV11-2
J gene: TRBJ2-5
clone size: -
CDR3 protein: CASGFQGVGEAQYF
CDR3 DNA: TGTGCCAGCGGCTTCCAGGGGGTAGGGGAGGCCCAGTACTTC

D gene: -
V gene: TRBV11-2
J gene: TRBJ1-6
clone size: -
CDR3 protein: CASSLASGSNSPRHF
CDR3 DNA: TGTGCCAGCAGCTTGGCCTCGGGGAGTAATTCACCCCGCCACTTT

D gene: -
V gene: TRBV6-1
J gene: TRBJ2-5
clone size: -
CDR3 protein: CVSSETWGKGETQYF
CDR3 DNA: TGTGTCAGCAGTGAAACGTGGGGTAAAGGCGAGACCCAGTACTTC

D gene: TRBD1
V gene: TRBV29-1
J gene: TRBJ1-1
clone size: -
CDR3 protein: CSVNCGTGGRDTETFF
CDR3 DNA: TGCAGCGTTAATTGCGGGACAGGAGGCAGGGACACTGAAACTTTCTTT

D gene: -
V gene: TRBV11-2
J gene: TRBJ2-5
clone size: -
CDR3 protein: CTSSLIYGETQYF
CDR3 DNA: TGTACCAGCAGCTTAATTTATGGAGAGACCCAGTACTTC